The sequence of this T cell receptor (beta chain) was determined in a study of metastatic and nonmetastatic thyroid tumors. General study results and limits: Significantly higher TCR beta diversity was reportedly seen in malignant thyroid tumors than benign nodules, in blood and tumor.

For this clone: Its cognate antigen is unknown.

The CDR3 is made up of 12 amino acids. With 6 bases removed from V and 7 bases from J, the gap between germline ends came to 12 bases. CDR1 is MNHNS and CDR2 is SASEGT in the germline V gene. TCRdb called clones again from the PCR reads with MiXCR. The data show 5,000 to 7,500 clones, about 34% seen once. Every patient was untreated before thyroid surgery. The TCR sequence derives from a female donor with papillary thyroid cancer or a benign thyroid nodule (not recorded which). Some clones in this sample may be carry-over from other donors' samples. The chain carries TRBV6-1 and TRBJ1-2; D remains ambiguous. The sample was adjacent normal tissue. In nucleotides, the CDR3 is TGTGCCAGCAGGGACGGGGTAGGTGGCTACACCTTC. Its translation: CASRDGVGGYTF.